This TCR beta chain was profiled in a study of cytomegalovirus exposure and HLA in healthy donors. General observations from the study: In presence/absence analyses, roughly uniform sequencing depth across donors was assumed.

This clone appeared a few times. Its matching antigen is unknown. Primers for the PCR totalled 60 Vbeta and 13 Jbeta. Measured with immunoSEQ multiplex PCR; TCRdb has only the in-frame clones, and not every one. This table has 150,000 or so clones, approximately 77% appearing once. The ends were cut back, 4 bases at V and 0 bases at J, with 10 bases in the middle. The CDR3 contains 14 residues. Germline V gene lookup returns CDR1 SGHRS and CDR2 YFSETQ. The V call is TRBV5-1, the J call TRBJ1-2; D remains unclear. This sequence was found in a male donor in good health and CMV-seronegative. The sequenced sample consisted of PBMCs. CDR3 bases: TGCGCCAGCAGCGTGGATCCTACTAACTATGGCTACACCTTC. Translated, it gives CASSVDPTNYGYTF.